The 32 T cell receptor beta chains reported below all come from one sample, sequenced in a study of Tregs in tolerant kidney transplant recipients. This table comes from immunoSEQ multiplex PCR, and its TCRdb copy is limited to in-frame clones, with some not included. The sample includes approximately 260,000 clones, roughly 84% of them seen just once. Sample: CD4+ T cells from blood. The receptors shown here come from a human donor in good health.

This chain links TRBV2 with TRBJ2-1, with D possibly being TRBD2 (5 bases). Trimming cost V 3 bases and J 5 bases, with 14 bases left between them. The CDR3 contains 15 residues. The germline CDR1 and CDR2 sequences are SNHLY and FYNNEI. The CDR3 reads CASSDSRRYDNEQFF. DNA of the CDR3: TGTGCCAGCAGTGATTCTAGGAGGTATGACAATGAGCAGTTCTTC.

This clone showed up just a few times. The CDR3 loop reads CASSGQGTSGGAVYNEQFF. As DNA, the CDR3 is TGTGCCAGCAGTGGACAGGGGACTAGCGGGGGGGCTGTCTACAATGAGCAGTTCTTC. The genes are TRBV6-1 and TRBJ2-1, with 16 positions matching TRBD2. The CDR3 extends over 19 amino acids. Looked up from germline, CDR1 is MNHNS and CDR2 is SASEGT. The V segment lost 4 bases and the J segment 3 bases; nucleotides outside the gene matches: 9.

The genes are TRBV27 and TRBJ1-5; weak D call: TRBD1 (6 bases). Deletions cut 8 bases from V and 4 bases from J, with 21 bases between. Germline V gene sequence: CDR1 MNHEY, CDR2 SMNVEV (reference sequence). CDR3 size: 16 residues. The CDR3 spells CASGHRADRTNQPQHF. As DNA, the CDR3 is TGTGCCAGCGGGCACCGAGCGGACAGAACGAATCAGCCCCAGCATTTT.

The CDR3 region is CASSPTVAGEGETQYF. DNA for the CDR3: TGTGCCAGCAGCCCGACCGTGGCAGGGGAGGGAGAGACCCAGTACTTC. The chain links TRBV7-6 to TRBJ2-5; TRBD2 is a possible D gene (7 bases). The CDR3 covers 16 residues. CDR1 is SGHVS and CDR2 is FNYEAQ in the germline V gene. The germline V and J ends were trimmed by 5 bases and 4 bases, with 20 bases remaining between them.

The chain uses TRBV5-1 and TRBJ2-5; the match to TRBD1 covers 8 bases. This CDR3 comprises 15 residues. Germline CDR1 and CDR2: SGHRS and YFSETQ. The J segment lost 2 bases and the V segment lost 0 bases, leaving 3 bases of the junction unmatched. The CDR3 nucleotides read TGCGCCAGCAGCTTGGAGGGGACAGGACAAGAGACCCAGTACTTC. Protein sequence: CASSLEGTGQETQYF.

The chain uses TRBV6-5 and TRBJ2-7; 8 bases agree with TRBD1. The CDR3 consists of 14 residues. V trimming: 2 bases; J trimming: 6 bases; junction bases outside the gene matches: 6. Germline values: CDR1 MNHEY, CDR2 SVGAGI. CDR3 in amino acids: CASSYTTGAREQYF. DNA of the CDR3: TGTGCCAGCAGTTACACGACAGGGGCCCGCGAGCAGTACTTC.

The chain recombines TRBV6-1 with TRBJ2-3; D remains unclear. Germline-derived CDR1 and CDR2 are MNHNS and SASEGT. V lost 0 bases and J lost 6, with 4 bases in between. The CDR3 runs 12 residues. The CDR3 region has the DNA TGTGCCAGCAGTGAAGCTTGGGATACGCAGTATTTT. Protein sequence: CASSEAWDTQYF.

This chain joins TRBV9 and TRBJ2-1, with TRBD1 matching over 10 bases. CDR1 and CDR2 from the germline V gene are SGDLS and YYNGEE. Trimming cost V 4 bases and J 9 bases; bases outside gene matches: 10. This CDR3 spans 15 amino acids. CDR3 bases: TGTGCCAGCAGCCCAGCCGGGACAGGGGCTCCTGAGCAGTTCTTC. The encoded protein is CASSPAGTGAPEQFF.

As concerns this clone: An end of the junction does not agree with germline; a read error may underlie this. V is TRBV7-8 and J is TRBJ2-3; D is uncertain. CDR1 and CDR2 from the germline V gene are SGHVS and FQNEAQ. CDR3 length: 14 residues. CDR3 region: CASSLRVIGQPTAF. CDR3 DNA sequence: TGTGCCAGCAGCTTAAGGGTGATAGGGCAACCAACGGCTTTT.

This clone was observed a single time. The CDR3 sequence: CASSTPDRGYSEAFF. The CDR3 DNA sequence: TGTGCCAGCAGTACCCCAGACAGGGGGTATTCTGAAGCTTTCTTT. The rearrangement uses TRBV6-6 and TRBJ1-1; 9 bases align to TRBD1. J lost 6 bases, V lost 5 bases, and 10 bases had no gene match. Germline V gene sequence: CDR1 MNHNY, CDR2 SVGAGI (reference sequence). The CDR3 length is 15 residues.

A remark on this clone: Other nucleotide sequences in the sample specify the same CDR3. The CDR3 DNA sequence: TGTGCCAGCAGCCTCCGGGACAGGGCCTCCTACGAGCAGTACTTC. Encoded protein: CASSLRDRASYEQYF. The V call is TRBV2, the J call TRBJ2-7, with TRBD1 matching over 9 bases. The J segment lost 0 bases and the V segment lost 6 bases, leaving 6 bases of the junction unmatched. CDR1 is SNHLY and CDR2 is FYNNEI in the germline V gene. CDR3 size: 15 residues.

This chain links TRBV7-9 with TRBJ2-1, with D possibly matching TRBD1 (5 bases). V gave up 3 bases and J gave up 4 bases, with 13 bases separating them. Germline V CDR1 and CDR2: SEHNR, FQNEAQ (reference sequence). CDR3 length: 15 amino acids. CDR3 nucleotide sequence: TGTGCCAGCAGCTTTAACCCACCAGGGTACAATGAGCAGTTCTTC. Protein product: CASSFNPPGYNEQFF.

This clone was recorded once. The chain uses TRBV2 and TRBJ1-5, with 7 bases identical to TRBD1. Trimming cost V 5 bases and J 3 bases; bases outside gene matches: 4. The CDR3 contains 14 residues. The germline V gene encodes CDR1 SNHLY and CDR2 FYNNEI. CDR3 sequence reads: CASSTGTVNQPQHF. The DNA for the CDR3 is TGTGCCAGCAGTACCGGGACAGTCAATCAGCCCCAGCATTTT.

The chain has TRBV6-5 and TRBJ2-1; 7 bases fit TRBD2. Per germline, CDR1 MNHEY and CDR2 SVGAGI. The V and J ends lost 4 bases and 4 bases, in that order; junction bases with no gene match: 4. This CDR3 contains 14 residues. The CDR3: CASSSGTIYNEQFF. The CDR3 DNA follows: TGTGCCAGCAGTTCCGGGACTATTTACAATGAGCAGTTCTTC.

This chain connects TRBV14 to TRBJ2-3, with D possibly TRBD2 on 7 matching bases. Germline values: CDR1 SGHDN, CDR2 FVKESK. The CDR3 is 16 residues long. Trimming stripped 4 bases from V and 2 bases from J, with 16 bases between. The CDR3 DNA reads TGTGCCAGCAGCCTCTTGAGGGGGGGCCTCACAGATACGCAGTATTTT. Translation: CASSLLRGGLTDTQYF.

This clone was detected a few times. The chain joins TRBV6-1 to TRBJ2-3, with a tentative D call TRBD2 (5 bases). The CDR3 extends over 16 amino acids. The germline V gene encodes CDR1 MNHNS and CDR2 SASEGT. Deletions cut 2 bases from V and 3 bases from J, with 15 bases between. CDR3: CASSEWASGMTDTQYF. The DNA of the CDR3 is TGTGCCAGCAGTGAATGGGCGTCGGGGATGACAGATACGCAGTATTTT.

CDR3 DNA sequence: TGTGCCAGCACCTCCGGGAGGGGAGGCAATCAGCCCCAGCATTTT. This encodes CASTSGRGGNQPQHF. The chain links TRBV6-5 to TRBJ1-5; D is perhaps TRBD1 (5 bases). The CDR3 covers 15 residues. V was pared by 7 bases and J by 2 bases, with 15 bases between. Per the germline V gene, CDR1 is MNHEY and CDR2 is SVGAGI.

This clone was detected once. The CDR3 does not close with the conserved phenylalanine or tryptophan, likely indicating a read error. No DNA is shown, since the ends of the CDR3 on it are uncertain; the CDR3 is the one TCRdb lists. V usage is TRBV1 and J usage is TRBJ2-7; TRBD2 reflects the table's D call only, with no check against the DNA. TRBV1 has pseudogene status. The CDR3 length is 14 residues, termini included. The CDR3 reads CTSSQDRERTSSEG.

CDR3 nucleotides: TGTGCCAGCAGCTTGGAGTTAGGGCACTATGGCTACACCTTC. Protein sequence: CASSLELGHYGYTF. The rearrangement links TRBV5-6 to TRBJ1-2; D is unclear. The germline gives CDR1 SGHDT, CDR2 YYEEEE. V lost 0 bases, J lost 3 bases, and 9 bases lay in between. The CDR3 length is 14 residues. Filled out from reference TRBV5-6 and TRBJ1-2, the complete variable domain reads DAGVTQSPTHLIKTRGQQVTLRCSPKSGHDTVSWYQQALGQGPQFIFQYYEEEERQRGNFPDRFSGHQFPNYSSELNVNALLLGDSALYLCASSLELGHYGYTFGSGTRLTVV.

V gene TRBV5-1 combines with J gene TRBJ2-7; no clear D. V lost 1 base, J lost 7 bases, and 15 bases lay in between. Germline V gene lookup returns CDR1 SGHRS and CDR2 YFSETQ. CDR3 length equals 14 residues. The CDR3 sequence is CASSLNPLSWEQYF. The CDR3 DNA follows: TGCGCCAGCAGCTTGAACCCCTTGAGTTGGGAGCAGTACTTC.

The chain recombines TRBV7-9 with TRBJ2-2; D is ambiguous. The CDR3 length is 16 residues. Germline CDR1 SEHNR, CDR2 FQNEAQ (reference sequence). The V end was cut by 5 bases, the J end by 0 bases, with 13 bases between. CDR3 in DNA: TGTGCCAGCAGCCAAGCGAGAGGAGCGAACACCGGGGAGCTGTTTTTT. As protein: CASSQARGANTGELFF.

V usage is TRBV6-1 and J usage is TRBJ2-5, with TRBD2 matching 7 bases. The V and J ends lost 8 bases and 4 bases, in that order; junction bases with no gene match: 10. CDR1 is MNHNS, CDR2 SASEGT, per germline. The CDR3 spans 14 residues. The CDR3 loop reads CASRHTAGSETQYF. For the CDR3, the DNA is TGTGCCAGCCGCCACACAGCGGGGTCAGAGACCCAGTACTTC.

The chain carries TRBV6-5 and TRBJ2-1, with 9 bases aligning to TRBD2. The CDR3 loop spans 15 amino acids. Germline CDR1 MNHEY, CDR2 SVGAGI. The V segment lost 5 bases and the J segment 5 bases; nucleotides outside the gene matches: 7. The DNA of the CDR3 is TGTGCCAGCAGTACAAGCGGGAGGCCAGACAATGAGCAGTTCTTC. It specifies CASSTSGRPDNEQFF.

The V call is TRBV30, the J call TRBJ2-7; the match to TRBD1 covers 10 bases. The germline gives CDR1 GTSNPN, CDR2 SVGIG (reference sequence). J lost 5 bases, V lost 0 bases, and 16 bases had no gene match. This CDR3 contains 18 residues. CDR3 nucleotide sequence: TGTGCCTGGAGTGTACTGGGGCGAAACGGGACAGGGGTCCACGAGCAGTACTTC. Its protein is CAWSVLGRNGTGVHEQYF.

This sequence joins TRBV19 and TRBJ1-3, with a possible D match to TRBD1 (5 bases). Deletions cut 5 bases from V and 0 bases from J, with 11 bases between. This CDR3 region has 15 residues. CDR1 is LNHDA and CDR2 is SQIVND in the germline V gene (reference sequence). The CDR3 nucleotides are TGTGCCAGTAGTGTCGGGACGGACTCTGGAAACACCATATATTTT. Protein sequence: CASSVGTDSGNTIYF.

The J gene is TRBJ2-6, the V gene TRBV19, with D possibly matching TRBD2 (5 bases). There are 18 residues in the CDR3. Germline CDR1 and CDR2: LNHDA and SQIVND (reference sequence). V lost 7 bases to trimming and J lost 1 base, with 20 bases between them. In DNA form, the CDR3 reads TGTGCCAGTAACGGCCCAGTAGGTCGGGATTCTGGGGCCAACGTCCTGACTTTC. It yields the protein CASNGPVGRDSGANVLTF. The full variable domain, with the rest looked up from reference TRBV19 and TRBJ2-6, is DGGITQSPKYLFRKEGQNVTLSCEQNLNHDAMYWYRQDPGQGLRLIYYSQIVNDFQKGDIAEGYSVSREKKESFPLTVTSAQKNPTAFYLCASNGPVGRDSGANVLTFGAGSRLTVL.

The chain links TRBV21-1 to TRBJ2-7. TRBV21-1 is a listed pseudogene. This CDR3 region has 13 residues. In DNA, the CDR3 is TGTGCCAGCAGCCTAAAAGCTGGGGGCGAGCAGTACTTC. This encodes CASSLKAGGEQYF.

The V and J genes are TRBV19 and TRBJ2-7; no reliable D call. Germline CDR1 is LNHDA and CDR2 is SQIVND (reference sequence). CDR3 length: 14 amino acids. The V and J ends lost 6 bases and 5 bases respectively, with 17 bases between them. The DNA for the CDR3 is TGTGCCAGTAGAACCCAGAGTGAGGCCCACGAGCAGTACTTC. It encodes CASRTQSEAHEQYF.

This chain uses TRBV7-9 with TRBJ1-2; 7 positions match TRBD1. V gave up 5 bases and J gave up 4 bases; unmatched junction bases: 7. Per germline, CDR1 SEHNR and CDR2 FQNEAQ (reference sequence). This CDR3 has 14 residues. CDR3 sequence (DNA): TGTGCCAGCAGCCCACAGGGGCTCGGCTATGGCTACACCTTC. Protein product: CASSPQGLGYGYTF.

V and J are TRBV6-5 and TRBJ1-1; D possibly corresponds to TRBD1 (6 bases). Germline CDR1 and CDR2: MNHEY and SVGAGI. This CDR3 has 13 amino acids. The germline V and J ends were trimmed by 6 bases and 6 bases, with 14 bases remaining between them. The CDR3 DNA sequence: TGTGCCAGCAGGGAACAGGGTAAGCCTGAAGCTTTCTTT. Encoded protein: CASREQGKPEAFF.

The V and J genes are TRBV6-1 and TRBJ1-1, with unresolved D. The CDR3 is 14 amino acids. Trimming pared 8 bases from V and 3 bases from J, leaving 16 bases between. Germline V lookup: CDR1 MNHNS, CDR2 SASEGT. The chain's CDR3 is CASVWAGRDTEAFF. Here the CDR3 DNA reads TGTGCCAGCGTTTGGGCGGGGAGAGACACTGAAGCTTTCTTT.

This clone is a singleton in its sample. V usage is TRBV5-4 and J usage is TRBJ2-2, with D perhaps TRBD2 (6 bases). CDR1 SGHNT and CDR2 YYREEE come from the germline V gene (reference sequence). CDR3 size: 15 residues. V lost 1 base and J 5 bases, leaving 12 bases between the germline ends. The CDR3 loop is CASSLRLATTGELFF. The CDR3 coding sequence is TGTGCCAGCAGCTTGCGGCTAGCGACGACCGGGGAGCTGTTTTTT.